The 22 T cell receptor beta chains in this list originate from one sample, sequenced in a study of CD8+CD57+ T cells in acquired aplastic anemia. Only patients with CD8+CD57+ cell expansion on flow cytometry were chosen for sequencing. TCR beta VDJ and CDR3 were profiled, and genomic DNA was the template. Each CDR3 protein is one row after TCRdb ran MiXCR on the reads. Of about 190,000 distinct CDR3 sequences in the sample, under 55% were seen once. Sequencing used sorted CD4+, CD8+, or CD8+CD57+ T cells (not recorded which) from PBMCs. These receptors all stem from a human donor with aplastic anemia.

The chain uses TRBV7-6 and TRBJ2-2; TRBD2 is a possible D gene (6 bases). Deletions cut 3 bases from V and 5 bases from J, with 7 bases between. This CDR3 has 13 residues. Germline CDR1 and CDR2: SGHVS and FNYEAQ. The CDR3 here is CASSLLATGELFF. The CDR3 DNA sequence: TGTGCCAGCAGCTTGCTAGCGACCGGGGAGCTGTTTTTT.

The J gene is TRBJ2-1, the V gene TRBV7-8; no reliable D call. Trimming pared 2 bases from V and 6 bases from J, leaving 5 bases between. This CDR3 has 12 amino acids. In germline, CDR1 is SGHVS, CDR2 FQNEAQ. Here the CDR3 DNA reads TGTGCCAGCAGCTTAATGGTCAATGAGCAGTTCTTC. Protein: CASSLMVNEQFF.

The rearrangement joins TRBV7-9 to TRBJ1-1; the D is unclear. Per the germline V gene, CDR1 is SEHNR and CDR2 is FQNEAQ (reference sequence). The V end lost 5 bases, the J end lost 6 bases, and 7 bases lay between the germline ends. This CDR3 is built from 11 residues. The CDR3 loop reads CASSDLAEAFF. The CDR3 DNA follows: TGTGCCAGCAGCGATTTAGCTGAAGCTTTCTTT.

The chain uses TRBV6-5 and TRBJ2-5; no definite D call. Germline V gene lookup returns CDR1 MNHEY and CDR2 SVGAGI. The ends were cut back, 0 bases at V and 1 base at J, with 6 bases in the middle. This CDR3 contains 14 residues. CDR3 nucleotide sequence: TGTGCCAGCAGTTACTCGTACAGCCAAGAGACCCAGTACTTC. Translating it yields CASSYSYSQETQYF.

This clonotype came up a few times. The chain is built from TRBV24-1 and TRBJ2-3, with D perhaps TRBD1 (6 bases). Between the trimmed V and J ends, which lost 5 bases and 0 bases, there was a span of 11 bases. The CDR3 extends over 15 amino acids. Germline V gene data show CDR1 as KGHDR and CDR2 as SFDVKD. CDR3 bases: TGTGCCACCAGTGTTAGGCAGGGGAGCACAGATACGCAGTATTTT. It yields the protein CATSVRQGSTDTQYF.

The V call is TRBV2, the J call TRBJ2-3; 10 nucleotides match TRBD2. Germline V gene lookup returns CDR1 SNHLY and CDR2 FYNNEI. The CDR3 extends over 15 amino acids. Unmatched junction bases numbered 6, after V lost 7 bases and J lost 2 bases. DNA for the CDR3: TGTGCCAGCACCTTAGCGGGGGGCTACACAGATACGCAGTATTTT. Translated, it gives CASTLAGGYTDTQYF.

Remarks on this clonotype: This clone may be a read error of a much larger clone one base away. The chain links TRBV12-3 or TRBV12-4 to TRBJ1-6; a possible D gene is TRBD1 (5 bases). This CDR3 region has 16 residues. V was shortened by 0 bases and J by 7 bases, with 13 bases between the two germline ends. CDR3 in DNA: TGTGCCAGCAGTTTAGCGCCTTCAGGGAACAATTCACCCCTCCACTTT. Protein product: CASSLAPSGNNSPLHF.

This clonotype has at least ten counts. The rearrangement uses TRBV6-6 and TRBJ1-1, with a weak D call TRBD1 (5 bases). The CDR3 runs 17 residues. V was trimmed by 2 bases and J by 1 base, leaving 17 bases between them. The germline V gene has CDR1 MNHNY and CDR2 SVGAGI (reference sequence). CDR3 bases: TGTGCCAGCAGTTACCGCTTCGGGACCCCCCCGAACACTGAAGCTTTCTTT. This gives the protein CASSYRFGTPPNTEAFF.

This rearrangement joins TRBV4-3 to TRBJ2-1, with TRBD2 matching 12 bases. CDR3 length equals 15 residues. V trimming: 3 bases; J trimming: 6 bases; junction bases outside the gene matches: 3. Germline values: CDR1 LGHNA, CDR2 YSLEER. In nucleotides, the CDR3 is TGCGCCAGCAGCCACGGACTAGCGGGGTCCAATGAGCAGTTCTTC. This sequence encodes CASSHGLAGSNEQFF.

This clonotype came up a few times. The V call is TRBV15, the J call TRBJ1-2; D is perhaps TRBD1 (5 bases). V lost 2 bases and J lost 7, with 11 bases in between. The germline V gene has CDR1 LNHNV and CDR2 YYDKDF (reference sequence). The CDR3 consists of 13 residues. The CDR3 protein is CATSRQGASGYTF. CDR3 bases: TGTGCCACCAGCAGACAGGGAGCTAGTGGCTACACCTTC. Variable domain in full (rest from reference TRBV15 and TRBJ1-2): DAMVIQNPRYQVTQFGKPVTLSCSQTLNHNVMYWYQQKSSQAPKLLFHYYDKDFNNEADTPDNFQSRRPNTSFCFLDIRSPGLGDTAMYLCATSRQGASGYTFGSGTRLTVV.

Comment on this clonotype: The CDR3 ends on some other residue instead of the conserved phenylalanine or tryptophan, so this is likely a read error. This chain joins TRBV2 and TRBJ1-1; no reliable D call. This CDR3 has 13 residues. Deletions cut 6 bases from V and 3 bases from J, with 11 bases between. Germline-derived CDR1 and CDR2 are SNHLY and FYNNEI. CDR3: CASRGLQDTEAFV. The CDR3 region has the DNA TGTGCCAGCAGGGGATTACAAGACACTGAAGCTTTCGTT.

On this clonotype: A read error may account for a junction end that differs from germline. The chain carries TRBV3-1 and TRBJ2-7; D uncertain. The CDR3 is 14 residues long. Germline CDR1 reads LGHDT; CDR2 reads YNNKEL (reference sequence). The DNA for the CDR3 is TGTGCCAGCAGCCAGGCCTGGTGGTCCTACGACCAGTACTTC. It translates to CASSQAWWSYDQYF.

This clonotype was detected ten times or more. This chain uses TRBV3-1 with TRBJ2-5; 7 bases fit TRBD1. V trimming: 1 base; J trimming: 9 bases; junction bases outside the gene matches: 2. The CDR3 is 12 residues long. Germline assignment: CDR1 LGHDT and CDR2 YNNKEL (reference sequence). CDR3 bases: TGTGCCAGCAGCCAAGCCCAGGGGGCCCAGTACTTC. Protein: CASSQAQGAQYF.

The chain is built from TRBV15 and TRBJ2-1; D might be TRBD1 (6 bases). The CDR3 extends over 16 amino acids. Per germline, CDR1 LNHNV and CDR2 YYDKDF (reference sequence). V lost 4 bases, J lost 2 bases, and 15 bases lay in between. The CDR3 loop is CATSTERGTTYNEQFF. The CDR3 DNA sequence: TGTGCCACCAGCACAGAAAGGGGGACGACCTACAATGAGCAGTTCTTC. Variable domain in full (rest from reference TRBV15 and TRBJ2-1): DAMVIQNPRYQVTQFGKPVTLSCSQTLNHNVMYWYQQKSSQAPKLLFHYYDKDFNNEADTPDNFQSRRPNTSFCFLDIRSPGLGDTAMYLCATSTERGTTYNEQFFGPGTRLTVL.

This clonotype was detected ten times or more. At one end, the junction sequence differs from germline, possibly due to a read error. This chain joins TRBV5-1 and TRBJ2-1, with 10 bases matching TRBD2. CDR3 size: 15 residues. From germline, CDR1 is SGHRS and CDR2 YFSETQ. CDR3 residues: CASRLGLATYNEQFF. CDR3 in DNA: TGCGCCAGCAGATTGGGACTAGCGACGTACAATGAGCAGTTCTTC.

The V call is TRBV19, the J call TRBJ2-1; D gene uncertain. The CDR3 spans 14 residues. Germline V gene sequence: CDR1 LNHDA, CDR2 SQIVND (reference sequence). Trimming shortened V by 1 base and J by 4 bases, and 8 bases separated the two germline ends. CDR3 residues: CASSIGTTYNEQFF. The DNA of the CDR3 is TGTGCCAGTAGTATAGGGACCACTTACAATGAGCAGTTCTTC.

This clonotype came up many times. V is TRBV19 and J is TRBJ1-3; no reliable D call. Between the trimmed V and J ends, which lost 5 bases and 0 bases, there was a span of 11 bases. This CDR3 is 15 amino acids long. CDR1 and CDR2 from the germline V gene are LNHDA and SQIVND (reference sequence). The CDR3 spells CASSLSRHSGNTIYF. The CDR3 DNA sequence: TGTGCCAGTAGTCTTTCGCGCCACTCTGGAAACACCATATATTTT.

The chain employs TRBV7-3 and TRBJ2-7; 10 nucleotides match TRBD1. The germline CDR1 and CDR2 sequences are SGHTA and FQGTGA. V lost 5 bases to trimming and J lost 7 bases; unmatched junction nucleotides: 5. CDR3 length equals 13 residues. CDR3 DNA sequence: TGTGCCAGCAGCGTGGGACAGGGGAGGGAGCAGTACTTC. This translates into CASSVGQGREQYF.

This clonotype turned up a few times. The chain carries TRBV11-2 and TRBJ2-1; 14 bases align to TRBD2. The V gene's germline CDR1 is SGHAT and CDR2 FQNNGV. The V and J ends lost 1 base and 1 base, in that order; junction bases with no gene match: 12. This CDR3 contains 21 residues. CDR3 nucleotides: TGTGCCAGCAGCTTAGTTTGGGGGGGACTAGCGGGAGTCGGGTCCTACAATGAGCAGTTCTTC. Translated: CASSLVWGGLAGVGSYNEQFF.

This clonotype was counted at least ten times. CDR3 bases: TGTGCCAGCAGTTTTTTACTAGCGGTGAATGAGCAGTTCTTC. This encodes CASSFLLAVNEQFF. The chain joins TRBV12-3 or TRBV12-4 to TRBJ2-1; 8 bases fit TRBD2. V lost 3 bases to trimming and J lost 7 bases; unmatched junction nucleotides: 5. The CDR3 consists of 14 residues.

Ten or more counts support this clonotype. The rearrangement uses TRBV24-1 and TRBJ2-1; TRBD2 matches 16 bases. V shed 10 bases, J shed 7 bases, and the junction held 3 bases outside the gene matches. Germline values: CDR1 KGHDR, CDR2 SFDVKD. This CDR3 has 14 residues. The CDR3 DNA is TGTGCCACTTCGGGACTAGCGGGAGGGAATGAGCAGTTCTTC. Protein sequence: CATSGLAGGNEQFF.

There are a few counts of this clonotype. This chain joins TRBV6-5 and TRBJ1-1, with TRBD1 matching over 9 bases. There are 16 residues in the CDR3. Per germline, CDR1 MNHEY and CDR2 SVGAGI. The V and J ends lost 1 base and 6 bases, in that order; junction bases with no gene match: 9. This CDR3 reads CASSYFLTGGRAEAFF. As DNA, the CDR3 is TGTGCCAGCAGTTACTTCTTGACAGGGGGAAGGGCTGAAGCTTTCTTT.